This T cell receptor beta chain comes out of a study of identical twins. Findings of the study overall: For cord blood, abundant beta clonotypes had fewer insertions, unlike memory repertoires, which showed none. Low generation probability was overrepresented in out-of-frame alpha sequences shared by twins.

A note on this clonotype: Its specificity is unknown.

Template switching added a universal primer site, and cDNA bore unique molecular identifiers. TCRdb reprocessed the 5' RACE reads via MiXCR and lists one record per CDR3 protein. The data show some 260,000 distinct CDR3 sequences, about 14% seen once. The V gene's germline CDR1 is DFQATT and CDR2 SNEGSKA (reference sequence). V dropped 6 bases and J dropped 4 bases, with 10 bases sitting between them. The CDR3 length is 11 residues. Healthy Caucasians, and only they, were the donors. The sequenced sample was memory (CD45RO+) T cells sorted from blood. V is TRBV20-1 and J is TRBJ2-7; D is possibly TRBD2 (6 bases). The sequence was collected from a woman aged 18-35 years in good health. CDR3 loop: CSAWGVYEQYF. Here the CDR3 DNA reads TGCAGTGCCTGGGGGGTTTACGAGCAGTACTTC.